The 23 T cell receptor beta chains reported below all come from one sample, sequenced in a study of blood T cell repertoires in COVID-19. TCRdb's copy holds only in-frame clones and misses some; the assay was immunoSEQ multiplex PCR. The sample has about 150,000 clones, 76% seen once. Specimen: peripheral blood. These receptors were taken from a man aged 55 to 70 with acute or convalescent COVID-19.

The chain employs TRBV3-1 (or the pseudogene TRBV3-2) and TRBJ2-7; no clear D. This CDR3 comprises 12 residues. Per the germline V gene, CDR1 is LGHDT and CDR2 is YNNKEL (reference sequence). V lost 4 bases and J 6 bases, leaving 10 bases between the germline ends. This CDR3 reads CASSLSSGEQYF. The CDR3 DNA sequence: TGTGCCAGCAGCCTAAGCTCGGGCGAGCAGTACTTC.

This chain joins TRBV7-2 and TRBJ1-2; a possible D gene is TRBD1 (6 bases). This CDR3 is built from 17 residues. CDR1 and CDR2 (germline): SGHTA, FQGNSA. The V gene lost 1 base and the J gene lost 4 bases, with 19 bases spanning the gap. CDR3 nucleotide sequence: TGTGCCAGCAGCTTAGATGTTCAACAGGGACGAGGCTATGGCTACACCTTC. It is translated as CASSLDVQQGRGYGYTF.

The CDR3 reads CASSLREGQVGELFF. CDR3 DNA sequence: TGTGCCAGCAGTTTGCGGGAGGGACAGGTCGGGGAGCTGTTTTTT. V usage is TRBV6-5 and J usage is TRBJ2-2, with a tentative D call TRBD2 (9 bases). Germline V gene sequence: CDR1 MNHEY, CDR2 SVGAGI. Trimming took 4 bases from V and 7 from J, leaving 16 bases between them. The CDR3 extends over 15 amino acids.

This clone was observed once. The gene calls are TRBV5-1 and TRBJ2-7; TRBD1 matches 9 bases. CDR3 length equals 14 residues. The V gene end was trimmed by 3 bases and the J gene end by 6 bases; junction bases not matched to a gene: 7. The germline V gene encodes CDR1 SGHRS and CDR2 YFSETQ. CDR3 in amino acids: CASSWMGQGGEQYF. The CDR3 coding sequence is TGCGCCAGCAGCTGGATGGGACAGGGAGGCGAGCAGTACTTC.

The V and J genes are TRBV5-1 and TRBJ2-2; D is unresolved. Per germline, CDR1 SGHRS and CDR2 YFSETQ. Trimming shortened V by 5 bases and J by 6 bases, and 11 bases separated the two germline ends. The CDR3 runs to 13 residues. The CDR3 here is CASRRDRAGELFF. For the CDR3, the DNA is TGCGCCAGCAGAAGAGATCGAGCCGGGGAGCTGTTTTTT.

V and J are TRBV30 and TRBJ2-7; 9 nucleotides match TRBD1. Germline CDR1 is GTSNPN and CDR2 is SVGIG (reference sequence). The J segment lost 3 bases and the V segment lost 3 bases, leaving 6 bases of the junction unmatched. This CDR3 has 14 residues. CDR3 region: CAWSGQGFIYEQYF. CDR3 in DNA: TGTGCCTGGAGCGGACAGGGGTTCATCTACGAGCAGTACTTC.

The chain uses TRBV5-1 and TRBJ1-2; 7 bases match TRBD1. The CDR3 extends over 15 amino acids. After removal of 4 bases from V and 1 base from J, the junction contained 7 bases not matched to a gene. CDR1 and CDR2 (germline): SGHRS, YFSETQ. The CDR3 DNA reads TGCGCCAGCAGCGCGGGGACAGACTATAACTATGGCTACACCTTC. This translates into CASSAGTDYNYGYTF.

This chain joins TRBV4-1 and TRBJ2-2, with 8 bases that match TRBD2. This CDR3 spans 15 amino acids. V lost 2 bases to trimming and J lost 7 bases; unmatched junction nucleotides: 6. The germline gives CDR1 MGHRA, CDR2 YSYEKL. CDR3 protein: CASSQMSGGVGELFF. The CDR3 nucleotides read TGCGCCAGCAGCCAAATGTCGGGAGGGGTCGGGGAGCTGTTTTTT.

V is TRBV9 and J is TRBJ1-3; D is ambiguous. With 3 bases removed from V and 3 bases from J, the gap between germline ends came to 10 bases. Germline V gene lookup returns CDR1 SGDLS and CDR2 YYNGEE. CDR3 size: 14 residues. The CDR3 DNA reads as TGTGCCAGCAGCGCTACAACGGGTGGAAACACCATATATTTT. It yields the protein CASSATTGGNTIYF.

The chain joins TRBV27 to TRBJ2-4; D is perhaps TRBD1 (5 bases). The germline V and J ends were trimmed by 1 base and 8 bases, with 21 bases remaining between them. The germline CDR1 and CDR2 sequences are MNHEY and SMNVEV (reference sequence). This CDR3 has 17 amino acids. As DNA, the CDR3 is TGTGCCAGCAGTTTATGGGGCAGGGTCGCAGGGTCGGACATTCAGTACTTC. It is translated as CASSLWGRVAGSDIQYF.

The gene calls are TRBV7-9 and TRBJ2-7, with D maybe TRBD2 (5 bases). The CDR3 totals 14 residues. Looked up from germline, CDR1 is SEHNR and CDR2 is FQNEAQ (reference sequence). Deletions cut 4 bases from V and 7 bases from J, with 17 bases between. In DNA form, the CDR3 reads TGTGCCAGCAGCTCCGGAGACTACCTCATGGAGCAGTACTTC. Its translation is CASSSGDYLMEQYF.

This chain uses TRBV7-3 with TRBJ2-2, with D uncertain. The germline gives CDR1 SGHTA, CDR2 FQGTGA. The CDR3 extends over 13 amino acids. The V end lost 5 bases, the J end lost 3 bases, and 7 bases lay between the germline ends. Here the CDR3 reads CASSPEYTGELFF. The CDR3 DNA sequence: TGTGCCAGCAGCCCCGAGTACACCGGGGAGCTGTTTTTT.

The CDR3 DNA reads as TGTGCCAGCAGCTTACTTAGTCTTGAGCAGTTCTTC. Translation gives CASSLLSLEQFF. V is TRBV7-8 and J is TRBJ2-1, with D uncertain. Germline values: CDR1 SGHVS, CDR2 FQNEAQ. The CDR3 length is 12 residues. V shed 2 bases and J shed 9 bases, with 8 bases lying between them.

The CDR3, as DNA: TGCGCCAGCAGCCACCCGGGGGGGGTCGAGCAGTACTTC. The encoded protein is CASSHPGGVEQYF. The rearrangement joins TRBV4-1 to TRBJ2-7; 8 bases are shared with TRBD2. The CDR3 covers 13 residues. Germline loops: CDR1 MGHRA, CDR2 YSYEKL. V shed 3 bases and J 6 bases; nucleotides not matched to a gene: 4.

This clone was detected only once. V usage is TRBV4-1 and J usage is TRBJ2-2; 8 bases map to TRBD1. Unmatched junction bases numbered 3, after V lost 0 bases and J lost 0 bases. Germline V gene sequence: CDR1 MGHRA, CDR2 YSYEKL. CDR3 length: 17 amino acids. The CDR3 protein is CASSQDWTGSNTGELFF. CDR3 bases: TGCGCCAGCAGCCAAGATTGGACAGGGTCGAACACCGGGGAGCTGTTTTTT.

The gene calls are TRBV5-1 and TRBJ2-3; 13 bases match TRBD2. Germline trimming cut 4 bases from V and 4 bases from J; bases unmatched to any gene: 3. The CDR3 has 15 residues. CDR1 is SGHRS and CDR2 is YFSETQ in the germline V gene. The CDR3 sequence: CASSAGLAGSDTQYF. The CDR3, as DNA: TGCGCCAGCAGCGCGGGACTAGCGGGGTCAGATACGCAGTATTTT.

This clone showed up just once. This chain links TRBV5-1 with TRBJ2-7, with TRBD1 identical over 9 bases. CDR3 length equals 14 residues. Trimming cost V 4 bases and J 5 bases; bases outside gene matches: 7. Germline CDR1 reads SGHRS; CDR2 reads YFSETQ. CDR3 nucleotides: TGCGCCAGCAGCCCCCGTGGACAGGGGAACGAGCAGTACTTC. Encoded protein: CASSPRGQGNEQYF.

V usage is TRBV3-1 (or the pseudogene TRBV3-2) and J usage is TRBJ1-2; 8 bases fit TRBD1. After removal of 3 bases from V and 5 bases from J, the junction contained 8 bases not matched to a gene. This CDR3 spans 15 amino acids. Germline values: CDR1 LGHDT, CDR2 YNNKEL (reference sequence). This CDR3 is CASSQASGGGYGYTF. For the CDR3, the DNA is TGTGCCAGCAGCCAGGCCTCAGGGGGCGGGTATGGCTACACCTTC.

This chain joins TRBV11-2 and TRBJ2-3; D gene unclear. Germline V gene data show CDR1 as SGHAT and CDR2 as FQNNGV. Trimming took off 0 bases at V and 7 bases at J, with 8 bases between the two ends. The CDR3 sequence is 13 residues long. The CDR3 spells CASSLDQAHTQYF. DNA for the CDR3: TGTGCCAGCAGCTTAGATCAGGCACATACGCAGTATTTT.

This clone was found once. The chain links TRBV9 to TRBJ2-7, with D unresolved. V was shortened by 3 bases and J by 2 bases, with 12 bases between the two germline ends. This CDR3 is 14 amino acids long. CDR1 and CDR2 (germline): SGDLS, YYNGEE. This CDR3 is CASSATNGPYEQYF. DNA for the CDR3: TGTGCCAGCAGCGCCACTAACGGTCCCTACGAGCAGTACTTC.

This clone was seen only once. The chain couples TRBV7-2 to TRBJ2-1; D uncertain. V lost 6 bases and J 0 bases, leaving 12 bases between the germline ends. Germline V gene sequence: CDR1 SGHTA, CDR2 FQGNSA. CDR3 size: 15 residues. The CDR3 DNA follows: TGTGCCAGCAGTTATTCCGGGTACTCCTACAATGAGCAGTTCTTC. Its protein is CASSYSGYSYNEQFF.

V usage is TRBV6-1 and J usage is TRBJ1-4; D is ambiguous. Trimming shortened V by 5 bases and J by 5 bases, and 12 bases separated the two germline ends. The CDR3 has 14 amino acids. Per germline, CDR1 MNHNS and CDR2 SASEGT. The CDR3 DNA sequence: TGTGCCAGCAGTCCCCCGGGAAGAAATGAAAAACTGTTTTTT. It translates to CASSPPGRNEKLFF.

In its sample, this clone was seen a few times. The rearrangement uses TRBV24-1 and TRBJ2-7; 12 bases are a match to TRBD1. V was pared by 2 bases and J by 4 bases, with 5 bases of the junction left unmatched. The CDR3 contains 16 residues. The germline CDR1 and CDR2 sequences are KGHDR and SFDVKD. The CDR3 coding sequence is TGTGCCACCAGTGATTCCGGGGACAGGGGGCCTTACGAGCAGTACTTC. Encoded protein: CATSDSGDRGPYEQYF.